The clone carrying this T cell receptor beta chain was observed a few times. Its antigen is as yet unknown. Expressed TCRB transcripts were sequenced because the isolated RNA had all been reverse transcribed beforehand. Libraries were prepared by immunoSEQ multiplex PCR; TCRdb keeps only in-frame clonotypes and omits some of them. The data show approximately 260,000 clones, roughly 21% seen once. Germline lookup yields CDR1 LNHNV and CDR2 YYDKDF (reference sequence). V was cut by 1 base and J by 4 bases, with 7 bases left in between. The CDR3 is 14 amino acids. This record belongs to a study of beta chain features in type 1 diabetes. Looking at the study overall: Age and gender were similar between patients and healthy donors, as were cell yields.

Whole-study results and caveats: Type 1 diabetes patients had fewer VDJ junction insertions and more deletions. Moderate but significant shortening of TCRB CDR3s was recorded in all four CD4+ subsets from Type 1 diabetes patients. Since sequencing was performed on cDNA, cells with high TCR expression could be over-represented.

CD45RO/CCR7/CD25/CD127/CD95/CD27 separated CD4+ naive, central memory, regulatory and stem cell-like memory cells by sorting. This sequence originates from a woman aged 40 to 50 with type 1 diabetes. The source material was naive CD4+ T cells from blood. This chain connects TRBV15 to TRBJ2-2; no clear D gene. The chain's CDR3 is CATSRVYGTGELFF. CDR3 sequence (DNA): TGTGCCACCAGCAGAGTATACGGCACCGGGGAGCTGTTTTTT.